One TCR beta chain is described in this entry. The antigen is undetermined. The CDR3 spans 15 residues. Germline values: CDR1 KGHSH, CDR2 LQKENI. Trimming cost V 5 bases and J 0 bases, with 11 bases left between them. Although they were nominally healthy when sampled, donors likely had unrecorded immune exposures. This sample stems from a study of cytomegalovirus exposure and HLA in healthy donors. The PCR employed 60 Vbeta primers together with 13 Jbeta primers. TCRdb keeps only in-frame clones here, not all; method: immunoSEQ multiplex PCR. The top ten clones hold approximately 11% of a sample with roughly 150,000 clones, 60% to 80% of them seen once. Whole-study results and caveats: What a later analysis showed was that several of the most significant clusters appeared linked to common viral pathogens. Presence/absence analyses assumed roughly uniform sequencing depth across donors, which may not hold. Among donors in an Asian-associated ancestry cluster, a later analysis reportedly found fewer N-insertions than the roughly 700-donor mean.

This chain links TRBV18 with TRBJ1-5; possible D gene TRBD1, 5 bases. Sequencing was carried out using PBMCs. The receptor was isolated from a man aged 18 to 30 in good health and CMV-seropositive. CDR3 nucleotide sequence: TGTGCCAGCTCAATAACAGGATATAGCAATCAGCCCCAGCATTTT. It is translated as CASSITGYSNQPQHF.